Shown below are 3 T cell receptor beta chains from a single sample sequenced in a study of cytomegalovirus exposure and HLA in healthy donors. The primer mix had 60 Vbeta and 13 Jbeta primers. TCRdb keeps only in-frame clones here, not all; method: immunoSEQ multiplex PCR. The data hold about 94,000 clones, with 76% observed a single time. Material: PBMCs. The receptors come from a male donor in good health and CMV-seronegative.

V gene TRBV28 combines with J gene TRBJ2-5; a weak D match, TRBD2 (6 bases). V shed 1 base and J shed 4 bases, with 10 bases lying between them. The CDR3 sequence is 14 residues long. Germline CDR1 reads MDHEN; CDR2 reads SYDVKM. The CDR3 region has the DNA TGTGCCAGCAGTTTATTAGGGGACTTAGAGACCCAGTACTTC. Its translation is CASSLLGDLETQYF.

The chain recombines TRBV7-9 with TRBJ2-1; TRBD2 agrees at 9 bases. The CDR3 contains 16 residues. Germline loops: CDR1 SEHNR, CDR2 FQNEAQ (reference sequence). V dropped 0 bases and J dropped 7; count of bases not matched to a gene: 7. The CDR3 is CASSLAASGRINEQFF. The CDR3 bases are TGTGCCAGCAGCTTAGCAGCCAGCGGGAGGATAAATGAGCAGTTCTTC.

The chain joins TRBV2 to TRBJ1-1; 7 bases match TRBD1. The CDR3 is made up of 17 amino acids. Germline-derived CDR1 and CDR2 are SNHLY and FYNNEI. Trimming cost V 0 bases and J 5 bases; bases outside gene matches: 12. This CDR3 reads CASSEALKRGRGTEAFF. The DNA for the CDR3 is TGTGCCAGCAGTGAAGCGCTTAAGAGGGGGCGTGGGACTGAAGCTTTCTTT.